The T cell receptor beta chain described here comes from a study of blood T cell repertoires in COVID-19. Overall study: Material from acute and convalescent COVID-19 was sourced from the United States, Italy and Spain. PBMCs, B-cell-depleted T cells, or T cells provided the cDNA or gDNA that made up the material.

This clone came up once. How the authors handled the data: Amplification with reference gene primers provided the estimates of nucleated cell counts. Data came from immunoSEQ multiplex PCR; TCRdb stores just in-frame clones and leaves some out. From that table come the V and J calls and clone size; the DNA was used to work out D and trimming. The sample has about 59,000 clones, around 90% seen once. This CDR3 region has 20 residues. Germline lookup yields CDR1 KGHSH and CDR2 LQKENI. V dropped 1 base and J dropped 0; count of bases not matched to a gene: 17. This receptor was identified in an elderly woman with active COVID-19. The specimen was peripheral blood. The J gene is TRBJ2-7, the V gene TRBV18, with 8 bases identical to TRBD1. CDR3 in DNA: TGTGCCAGCTCACCACTTCGACAGGGGTCGTCTTTATCGAGCTCCTACGAGCAGTACTTC. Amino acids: CASSPLRQGSSLSSSYEQYF. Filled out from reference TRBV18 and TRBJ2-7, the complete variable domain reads NAGVMQNPRHLVRRRGQEARLRCSPMKGHSHVYWYRQLPEEGLKFMVYLQKENIIDESGMPKERFSAEFPKEGPSILRIQQVVRGDSAAYFCASSPLRQGSSLSSSYEQYFGPGTRLTVT.